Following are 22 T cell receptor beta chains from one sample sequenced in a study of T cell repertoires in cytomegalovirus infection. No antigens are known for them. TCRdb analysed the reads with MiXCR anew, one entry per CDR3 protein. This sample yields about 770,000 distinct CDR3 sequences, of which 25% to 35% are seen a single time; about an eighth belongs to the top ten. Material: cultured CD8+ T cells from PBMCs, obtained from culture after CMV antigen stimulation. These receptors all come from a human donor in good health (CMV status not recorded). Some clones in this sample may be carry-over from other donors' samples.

In DNA, the CDR3 is TGTGCCAGCAGCTTGCCGACAGGGACCGGGGAGCTGTTTTTT. This translates into CASSLPTGTGELFF. The gene calls are TRBV5-5 and TRBJ2-2; 7 bases line up with TRBD1. The length of the CDR3 is 14 residues. V was clipped by 1 base and J by 5 bases; unmatched bases: 2. Germline V gene lookup returns CDR1 SGHKS and CDR2 YYEKEE (reference sequence).

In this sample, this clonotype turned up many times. CDR3 amino acids: CASSLYRDSYNEQFF. DNA of the CDR3: TGTGCCAGCAGCTTATACAGGGACTCCTACAATGAGCAGTTCTTC. This rearrangement joins TRBV7-2 to TRBJ2-1; D possibly corresponds to TRBD1 (6 bases). Trimming removed 2 bases from V and 0 bases from J, with 8 bases in between. The V gene's germline CDR1 is SGHTA and CDR2 FQGNSA. The CDR3 totals 15 residues.

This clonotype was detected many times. Here the CDR3 DNA reads TGTGCCAGCAGCGGGAGAGGGTTCAGGGAGCTCCCAGATACGCAGTATTTT. This encodes CASSGRGFRELPDTQYF. V and J are TRBV7-9 and TRBJ2-3; D may match TRBD1 or TRBD2 (5 bases each). Germline V gene lookup returns CDR1 SEHNR and CDR2 FQNEAQ (reference sequence). The CDR3 length is 17 residues. V lost 5 bases, J lost 4 bases, and 22 bases lay in between.

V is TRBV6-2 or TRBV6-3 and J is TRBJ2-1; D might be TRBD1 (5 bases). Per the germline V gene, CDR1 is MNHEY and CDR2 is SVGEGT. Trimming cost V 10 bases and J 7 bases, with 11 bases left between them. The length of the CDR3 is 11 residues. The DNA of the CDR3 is TGTGCCATCCTAGGGGTTAATGAGCAGTTCTTC. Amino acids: CAILGVNEQFF.

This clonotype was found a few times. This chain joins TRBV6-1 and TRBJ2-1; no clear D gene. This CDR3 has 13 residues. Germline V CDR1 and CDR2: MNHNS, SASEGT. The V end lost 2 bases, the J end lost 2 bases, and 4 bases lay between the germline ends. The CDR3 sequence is CASSELTYNEQFF. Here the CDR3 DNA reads TGTGCCAGCAGTGAACTGACCTACAATGAGCAGTTCTTC.

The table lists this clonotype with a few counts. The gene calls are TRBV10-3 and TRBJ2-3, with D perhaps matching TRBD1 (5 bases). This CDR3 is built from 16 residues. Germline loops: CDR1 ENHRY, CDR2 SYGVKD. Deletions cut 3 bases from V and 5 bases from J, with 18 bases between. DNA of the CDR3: TGTGCCATCAGTGATCCCGGGCAGGGAAAGGGAGATACGCAGTATTTT. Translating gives CAISDPGQGKGDTQYF.

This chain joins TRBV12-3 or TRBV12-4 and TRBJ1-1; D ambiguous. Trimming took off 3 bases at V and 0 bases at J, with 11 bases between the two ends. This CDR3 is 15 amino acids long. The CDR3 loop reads CASSFRRYMNTEAFF. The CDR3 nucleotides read TGTGCCAGCAGTTTTAGGCGGTACATGAACACTGAAGCTTTCTTT.

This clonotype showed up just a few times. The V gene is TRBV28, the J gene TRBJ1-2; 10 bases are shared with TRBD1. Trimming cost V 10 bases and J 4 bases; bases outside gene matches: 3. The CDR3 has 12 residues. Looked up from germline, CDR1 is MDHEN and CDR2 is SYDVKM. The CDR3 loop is CATWTGGYGYTF. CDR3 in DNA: TGTGCCACCTGGACAGGGGGCTATGGCTACACCTTC.

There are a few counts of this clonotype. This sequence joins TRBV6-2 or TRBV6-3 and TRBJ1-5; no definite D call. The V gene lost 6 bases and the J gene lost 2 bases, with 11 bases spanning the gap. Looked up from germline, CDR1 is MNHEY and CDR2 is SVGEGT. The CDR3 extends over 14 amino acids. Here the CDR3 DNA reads TGTGCCAGCAGCTCAGAGCACCGCAATCAGCCCCAGCATTTT. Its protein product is CASSSEHRNQPQHF.

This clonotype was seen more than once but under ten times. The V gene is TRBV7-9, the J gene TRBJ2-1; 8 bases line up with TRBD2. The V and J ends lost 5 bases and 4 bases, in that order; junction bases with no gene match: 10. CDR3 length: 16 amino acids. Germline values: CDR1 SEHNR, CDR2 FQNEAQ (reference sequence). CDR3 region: CASSLRGRGDYNEQFF. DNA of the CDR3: TGTGCCAGCAGCCTAAGAGGGCGGGGGGATTACAATGAGCAGTTCTTC.

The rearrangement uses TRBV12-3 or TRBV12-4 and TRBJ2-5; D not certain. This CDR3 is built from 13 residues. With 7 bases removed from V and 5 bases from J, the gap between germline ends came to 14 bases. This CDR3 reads CASTINPRETQYF. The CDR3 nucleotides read TGTGCCAGCACAATCAACCCCCGGGAGACCCAGTACTTC.

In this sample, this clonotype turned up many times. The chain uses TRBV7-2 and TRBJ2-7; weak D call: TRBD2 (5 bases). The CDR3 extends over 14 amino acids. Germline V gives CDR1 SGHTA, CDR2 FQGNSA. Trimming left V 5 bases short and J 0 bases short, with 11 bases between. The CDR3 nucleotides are TGTGCCAGCAGCCCCGGACGGGGCTCCTACGAGCAGTACGTC. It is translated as CASSPGRGSYEQYV.

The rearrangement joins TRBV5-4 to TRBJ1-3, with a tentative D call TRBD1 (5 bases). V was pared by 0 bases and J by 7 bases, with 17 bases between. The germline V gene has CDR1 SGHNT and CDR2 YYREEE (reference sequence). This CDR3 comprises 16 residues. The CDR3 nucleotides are TGTGCCAGCAGCTTGGAGCCCACAGGCCGCTGGAACACCATATATTTT. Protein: CASSLEPTGRWNTIYF.

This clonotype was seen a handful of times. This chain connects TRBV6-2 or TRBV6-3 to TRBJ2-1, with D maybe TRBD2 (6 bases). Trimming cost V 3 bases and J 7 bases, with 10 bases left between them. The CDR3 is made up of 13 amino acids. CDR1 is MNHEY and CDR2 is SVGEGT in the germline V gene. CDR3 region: CASSYSGVNEQFF. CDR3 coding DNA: TGTGCCAGCAGTTATTCGGGGGTGAATGAGCAGTTCTTC.

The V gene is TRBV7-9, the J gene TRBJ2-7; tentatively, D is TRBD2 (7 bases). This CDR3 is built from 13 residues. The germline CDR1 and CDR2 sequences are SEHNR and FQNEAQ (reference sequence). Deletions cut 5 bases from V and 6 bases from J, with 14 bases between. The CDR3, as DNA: TGTGCCAGCAGCCGTCGAGGGGGGGTCGAGCAGTACGTC. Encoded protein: CASSRRGGVEQYV.

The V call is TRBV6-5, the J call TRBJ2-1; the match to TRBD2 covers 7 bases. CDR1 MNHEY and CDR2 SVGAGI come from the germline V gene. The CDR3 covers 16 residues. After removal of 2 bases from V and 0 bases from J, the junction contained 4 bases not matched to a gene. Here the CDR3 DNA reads TGTGCCAGCAGTTACGGGGGGGAAAGCTCCTACAATGAGCAGTTCTTC. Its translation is CASSYGGESSYNEQFF.

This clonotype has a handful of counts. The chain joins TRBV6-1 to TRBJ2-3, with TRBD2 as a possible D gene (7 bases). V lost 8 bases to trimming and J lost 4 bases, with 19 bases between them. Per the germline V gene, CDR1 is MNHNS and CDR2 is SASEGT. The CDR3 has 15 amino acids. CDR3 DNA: TGTGCCAGCGCGAACGGGGGGCCTGCAGCAGATACGCAGTATTTT. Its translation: CASANGGPAADTQYF.

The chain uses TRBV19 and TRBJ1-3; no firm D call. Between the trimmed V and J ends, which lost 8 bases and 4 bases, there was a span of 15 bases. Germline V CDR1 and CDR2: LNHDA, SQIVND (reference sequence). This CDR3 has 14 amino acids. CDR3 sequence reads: CASDGGLRGNTIYF. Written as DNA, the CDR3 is TGTGCCAGTGACGGCGGCCTGCGGGGAAACACCATATATTTT.

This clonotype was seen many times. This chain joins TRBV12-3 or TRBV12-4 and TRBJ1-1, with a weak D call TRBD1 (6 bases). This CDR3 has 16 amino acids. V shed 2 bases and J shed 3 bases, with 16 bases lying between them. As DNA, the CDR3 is TGTGCCAGCAGTTTACGGCTTAGGGGGGGAGACACTGAAGCTTTCTTT. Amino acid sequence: CASSLRLRGGDTEAFF.

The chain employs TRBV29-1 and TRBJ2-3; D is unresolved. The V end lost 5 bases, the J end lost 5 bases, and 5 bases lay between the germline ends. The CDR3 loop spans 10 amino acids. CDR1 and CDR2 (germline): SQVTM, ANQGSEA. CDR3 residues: CSVRKDTQYF. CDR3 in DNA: TGCAGCGTTCGGAAAGATACGCAGTATTTT.

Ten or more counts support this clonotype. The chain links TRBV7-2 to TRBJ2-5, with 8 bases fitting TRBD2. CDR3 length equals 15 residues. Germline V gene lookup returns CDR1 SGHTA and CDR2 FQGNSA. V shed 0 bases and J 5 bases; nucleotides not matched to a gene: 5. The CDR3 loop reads CASSLAGGATETQYF. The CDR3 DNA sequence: TGTGCCAGCAGCTTAGCCGGGGGGGCCACGGAGACCCAGTACTTC. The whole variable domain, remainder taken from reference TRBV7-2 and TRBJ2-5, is GAGVSQSPSNKVTEKGKDVELRCDPISGHTALYWYRQSLGQGLEFLIYFQGNSAPDKSGLPSDRFSAERTGGSVSTLTIQRTQQEDSAVYLCASSLAGGATETQYFGPGTRLLVL.

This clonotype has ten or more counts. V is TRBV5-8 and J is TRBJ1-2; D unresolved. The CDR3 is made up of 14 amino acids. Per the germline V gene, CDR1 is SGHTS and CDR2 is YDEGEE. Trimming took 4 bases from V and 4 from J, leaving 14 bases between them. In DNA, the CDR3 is TGTGCCAGCAGCATAAACGGGATTACCTATGGCTACACCTTC. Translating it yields CASSINGITYGYTF. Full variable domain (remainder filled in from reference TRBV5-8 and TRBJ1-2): EAGVTQSPTHLIKTRGQQATLRCSPISGHTSVYWYQQALGLGLQFLLWYDEGEERNRGNFPPRFSGRQFPNYSSELNVNALELEDSALYLCASSINGITYGYTFGSGTRLTVV.